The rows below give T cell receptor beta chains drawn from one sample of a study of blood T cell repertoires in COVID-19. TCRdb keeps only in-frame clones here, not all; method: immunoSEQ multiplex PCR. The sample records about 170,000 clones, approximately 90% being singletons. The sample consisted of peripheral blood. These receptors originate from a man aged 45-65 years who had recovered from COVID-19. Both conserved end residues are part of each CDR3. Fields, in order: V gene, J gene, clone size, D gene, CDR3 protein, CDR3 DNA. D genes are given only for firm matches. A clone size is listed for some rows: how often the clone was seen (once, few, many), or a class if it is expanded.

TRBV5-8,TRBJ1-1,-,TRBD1,CASSLGTGGIAFF,TGTGCCAGCAGCTTAGGGACAGGGGGGATTGCTTTCTTT
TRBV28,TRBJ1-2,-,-,CASRTQGRANYGYTF,TGTGCCAGCAGGACACAGGGCAGAGCTAACTATGGCTACACCTTC
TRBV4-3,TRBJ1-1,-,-,CASSQERRQNTEAFF,TGCGCCAGCAGCCAAGAGCGCAGGCAGAACACTGAAGCTTTCTTT
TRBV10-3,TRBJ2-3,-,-,CAISGGTDTQYF,TGTGCCATCTCCGGGGGCACAGATACGCAGTATTTT
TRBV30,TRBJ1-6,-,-,CAWSPGNSPLHF,TGTGCCTGGAGCCCAGGGAACTCACCCCTCCACTTT
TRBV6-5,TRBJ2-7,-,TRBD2,CASSYVAGGGYEQYF,TGTGCCAGCAGTTACGTGGCGGGGGGCGGCTACGAGCAGTACTTC
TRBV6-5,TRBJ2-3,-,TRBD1,CASALPGQGVGF,TGTGCCAGCGCCTTACCGGGACAGGGGGTTGGTTTT
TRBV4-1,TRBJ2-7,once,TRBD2,CASSQELADPFSYEQYF,TGCGCCAGCAGCCAAGAACTAGCGGACCCTTTCTCCTACGAGCAGTACTTC
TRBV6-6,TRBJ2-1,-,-,CASSPPRGASSYNEQFF,TGTGCCAGCAGTCCTCCTCGGGGGGCGAGCTCCTACAATGAGCAGTTCTTC
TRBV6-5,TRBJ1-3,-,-,CASSRVGVEGNTIYF,TGTGCCAGCAGTCGGGTCGGGGTGGAAGGAAACACCATATATTTT
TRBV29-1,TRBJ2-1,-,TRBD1,CSVPPRDRENNEQFF,TGCAGCGTCCCGCCTCGGGACAGGGAAAACAATGAGCAGTTCTTC
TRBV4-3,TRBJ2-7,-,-,CASSQLRGGSYEQYF,TGCGCCAGCAGCCAACTTAGGGGGGGGTCCTACGAGCAGTACTTC
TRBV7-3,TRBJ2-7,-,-,CASSSTGTYEQYF,TGTGCCAGCAGCTCCACCGGGACCTACGAGCAGTACTTC